Each of the 29 T cell receptor beta chains below was sequenced from the same sample in a study of CD8 T cells and mutated HIV epitopes. Time point described: sampled during acute HIV-1 infection (about 23-92 days post infection). The single-cell library used oligo-dT primers with well-specific UMIs, adapting Smart-seq2 and MARS-Seq. The nested PCR combined template-switch oligo forward primers with barcoded reverse primers for TCR alpha and beta. Via MiXCR, TCRdb re-called the single-cell sequencing reads, giving one row per CDR3 protein. The data show approximately 190 distinct CDR3 sequences, more than 40% seen once. This specimen consisted of CD8+ T cells sorted from blood by dual tetramer staining, obtained during acute HIV infection. Subset: cells binding both NAE and AE RF10 tetramers (cross-reactive), unstimulated. Receptor source: a man between 18 and 29 years old with HIV-1 infection.

This clonotype was recorded a few times. This sequence joins TRBV4-1 and TRBJ2-7; weak D call: TRBD1 (6 bases). The ends were cut back, 0 bases at V and 3 bases at J, with 9 bases in the middle. Germline-derived CDR1 and CDR2 are MGHRA and YSYEKL. The CDR3 runs 14 residues. CDR3 in DNA: TGCGCCAGCAGCCAAGATGGGGGCGTCTACGAGCAGTACTTC. The encoded protein is CASSQDGGVYEQYF.

This clonotype is termed medium-sized. The V and J genes are TRBV2 and TRBJ1-4; 9 nucleotides agree with TRBD1. The CDR3 has 13 residues. The germline V gene has CDR1 SNHLY and CDR2 FYNNEI. Losses at the gene ends were 6 bases for V and 8 bases for J; bases not matched to a gene: 4. The CDR3 bases are TGTGCCAGCAGAGACAGGGGGGGAGAAAAACTGTTTTTT. It yields the protein CASRDRGGEKLFF.

Remarks on this clonotype: The junction differs from germline at one of its ends, possibly a read error. The rearrangement uses TRBV15 and TRBJ2-7, with 13 nucleotides matching TRBD2. Germline lookup yields CDR1 LNHNV and CDR2 YYDKDF (reference sequence). The CDR3 is 17 amino acids. In nucleotides, the CDR3 is TGTGCCGCCAGCAGCCCTGGGACTAGCGGGGACTTCTACGAGCAGTACTTC. Amino acids: CAASSPGTSGDFYEQYF. Using reference TRBV15 and TRBJ2-7 for the parts outside the CDR3, the full variable domain is DAMVIQNPRYQVTQFGKPVTLSCSQTLNHNVMYWYQQKSSQAPKLLFHYYDKDFNNEADTPDNFQSRRPNTSFCFLDIRSPGLGDTAMYLCAASSPGTSGDFYEQYFGPGTRLTVT.

This clonotype is hyperexpanded. The chain couples TRBV4-1 to TRBJ2-7, with 11 bases aligning to TRBD2. This CDR3 has 16 residues. Looked up from germline, CDR1 is MGHRA and CDR2 is YSYEKL. J lost 4 bases, V lost 1 base, and 6 bases had no gene match. The CDR3 region has the DNA TGCGCCAGCAGCCAAGGGGCTAGCGGGGGGTATTACGAGCAGTACTTC. This codes for CASSQGASGGYYEQYF.

The CDR3 coding sequence is TGCGCCAGCAGCCAAGAAGTGGGAGTTTACGAGCAGTACTTC. Its protein is CASSQEVGVYEQYF. This chain joins TRBV4-1 and TRBJ2-7; tentative D call: TRBD2 (5 bases). Deletions cut 0 bases from V and 4 bases from J, with 10 bases between. There are 14 residues in the CDR3. The germline V gene encodes CDR1 MGHRA and CDR2 YSYEKL.

For this clonotype: One end of the junction varies from germline; a read error may be responsible. The chain is built from TRBV2 and TRBJ2-3; D may be TRBD2 (5 bases). The CDR3 is 12 amino acids. Germline V CDR1 and CDR2: SNHLY, FYNNEI. CDR3 nucleotides: TGTGCCAGCAGGGCGGGCACAGATACGCAGTTTTTT. Protein product: CASRAGTDTQFF.

V and J are TRBV4-1 and TRBJ2-7; 7 nucleotides agree with TRBD2. In germline, CDR1 is MGHRA, CDR2 YSYEKL. This CDR3 region has 15 residues. The V gene end was trimmed by 0 bases and the J gene end by 4 bases; junction bases not matched to a gene: 6. CDR3 nucleotide sequence: TGCGCCAGCAGCCAAGAAGTGGGGGGGTATTACGAGCAGTACTTC. It codes for CASSQEVGGYYEQYF.

By frequency in the sample, this clonotype is medium-sized. A much larger clone differs from this one at a single base, so this may be a read error. The chain has TRBV4-1 and TRBJ2-7, with D possibly being TRBD2 (7 bases). Germline assignment: CDR1 MGHRA and CDR2 YSYEKL. The CDR3 length is 17 residues. CDR3 protein: CASRQEGGGGGSYEQYF. In DNA form, the CDR3 reads TGCGCCAGCCGCCAAGAAGGGGGGGGGGGGGGCTCCTACGAGCAGTACTTC.

The rearrangement joins TRBV27 to TRBJ1-5; D is unresolved. This CDR3 contains 13 residues. Trimming pared 5 bases from V and 10 bases from J, leaving 15 bases between. Per the germline V gene, CDR1 is MNHEY and CDR2 is SMNVEV (reference sequence). The CDR3: CASSPLGNSPQHF. The CDR3 DNA is TGTGCCAGCAGTCCCTTAGGTAATTCACCCCAGCATTTT.

The chain is built from TRBV6-1 and TRBJ2-3; D remains ambiguous. Deletions cut 8 bases from V and 6 bases from J, with 9 bases between. The CDR3 covers 11 residues. Germline-derived CDR1 and CDR2 are MNHNS and SASEGT. CDR3 region: CASQDGDTQYF. CDR3 sequence (DNA): TGTGCCAGCCAAGATGGGGATACGCAGTATTTT.

Sample share makes this clonotype medium-sized. A read error may account for a junction end that differs from germline. V usage is TRBV15 and J usage is TRBJ2-7; 7 bases map to TRBD1. This CDR3 has 15 residues. Germline V CDR1 and CDR2: LNHNV, YYDKDF (reference sequence). CDR3 protein: CANSRTSGTAYEQYF. CDR3 in DNA: TGTGCCAACAGCAGGACGTCCGGGACAGCCTACGAGCAGTACTTC. The variable domain in full, completed from reference TRBV15 and TRBJ2-7, reads DAMVIQNPRYQVTQFGKPVTLSCSQTLNHNVMYWYQQKSSQAPKLLFHYYDKDFNNEADTPDNFQSRRPNTSFCFLDIRSPGLGDTAMYLCANSRTSGTAYEQYFGPGTRLTVT.

Points on this clonotype: One end of the junction fails to match germline, which may point to a read error. This rearrangement joins TRBV4-1 to TRBJ2-7; TRBD2 matches at 13 bases. The CDR3 is 16 amino acids. Germline CDR1 MGHRA, CDR2 YSYEKL. This CDR3 reads CASSPGTSGDSYEQYF. The CDR3 coding sequence is TGCGCTAGCAGCCCCGGGACTAGCGGGGACTCCTACGAGCAGTACTTC.

With respect to this clonotype: A read error is likely here: a far larger clone is one base away. The chain carries TRBV15 and TRBJ2-1; TRBD2 matches at 7 bases. CDR1 is LNHNV, CDR2 YYDKDF, per germline (reference sequence). The CDR3 loop spans 15 amino acids. Trimming at V came to 3 bases and at J to 10 bases, leaving 12 bases not matched to a gene. The CDR3 bases are TGTGCCACCAGCAGCACTAGCGCTGGGACCTACGAGCAGTTCTTC. It yields the protein CATSSTSAGTYEQFF.

This chain connects TRBV29-1 to TRBJ2-7; TRBD1 might be the D (6 bases). CDR1 is SQVTM, CDR2 ANQGSEA, per germline. This CDR3 has 16 residues. The germline V and J ends were trimmed by 1 base and 2 bases, with 18 bases remaining between them. This chain's CDR3 is CSVEAPGHGGPYEQYF. CDR3 sequence (DNA): TGCAGCGTTGAAGCTCCGGGACATGGGGGCCCCTACGAGCAGTACTTC.

By share, this clonotype ranks as hyperexpanded. The chain links TRBV2 to TRBJ1-1, with D hard to call. CDR1 is SNHLY and CDR2 is FYNNEI in the germline V gene. The CDR3 spans 11 residues. Trimming removed 6 bases at V and 4 bases at J, with 6 bases between. For the CDR3, the DNA is TGTGCCAGCAGGGCGGGCACTGAAGCTTTCTTT. Its translation is CASRAGTEAFF.

This clonotype rates as medium-sized. Just one base apart from a much larger clone, this may be a read error. The V and J genes are TRBV4-1 and TRBJ2-7, with TRBD2 identical over 7 bases. Germline V gene sequence: CDR1 MGHRA, CDR2 YSYEKL. V shed 1 base, J shed 0 bases, and the junction held 9 bases outside the gene matches. The CDR3 contains 17 residues. The CDR3: CASSQGVGGGGSYEQYF. The DNA of the CDR3 is TGCGCCAGCAGCCAAGGAGTGGGGGGGGGGGGCTCCTACGAGCAGTACTTC.

The chain recombines TRBV20-1 with TRBJ2-7, with 9 bases matching TRBD2. Germline lookup yields CDR1 DFQATT and CDR2 SNEGSKA (reference sequence). V lost 6 bases, J lost 2 bases, and 8 bases stayed unmatched. The CDR3 loop spans 14 amino acids. Here the CDR3 DNA reads TGCAGTGCCCCCGGAAGCGGGGGGACCTACGAGCAGTACTTC. Translated, it gives CSAPGSGGTYEQYF.

This chain connects TRBV4-1 to TRBJ2-1; 11 bases match TRBD2. The CDR3 has 15 residues. J lost 9 bases, V lost 3 bases, and 7 bases had no gene match. Germline V gives CDR1 MGHRA, CDR2 YSYEKL. The CDR3 reads CASSHTSGGVSEQFF. CDR3 nucleotides: TGCGCCAGCAGCCACACTAGCGGGGGAGTCTCTGAGCAGTTCTTC.

By its share, this clonotype is hyperexpanded. The rearrangement joins TRBV27 to TRBJ1-5; no clear D. With 9 bases removed from V and 3 bases from J, the gap between germline ends came to 18 bases. This CDR3 spans 15 amino acids. The V gene's germline CDR1 is MNHEY and CDR2 SMNVEV (reference sequence). Written as DNA, the CDR3 is TGTGCCAGTAGTATAGGGCGCGGAAACAATCAGCCCCAGCATTTT. This translates into CASSIGRGNNQPQHF.

This clonotype has a single count. The germline gene is not matched at one end of the junction; a read error may be the cause. This rearrangement joins TRBV2 to TRBJ2-7; 7 bases agree with TRBD2. This CDR3 has 15 residues. Germline V gene data show CDR1 as SNHLY and CDR2 as FYNNEI. CDR3: CASSHTGGGVYEQYF. CDR3 in DNA: TGCGCCAGCAGCCACACTGGCGGGGGAGTCTACGAGCAGTACTTC.

This clonotype is large (0.1 to 1%) within its sample. V and J are TRBV2 and TRBJ1-1; D not certain. Looked up from germline, CDR1 is SNHLY and CDR2 is FYNNEI. The CDR3 spans 11 residues. V was trimmed by 6 bases and J by 1 base, leaving 3 bases between them. The chain's CDR3 is CASRENTEAFF. CDR3 DNA sequence: TGTGCCAGCAGGGAGAACACTGAAGCTTTCTTT. Together with reference TRBV2 and TRBJ1-1, the CDR3 gives the full variable domain: EPEVTQTPSHQVTQMGQEVILRCVPISNHLYFYWYRQILGQKVEFLVSFYNNEISEKSEIFDDQFSVERPDGSNFTLKIRSTKLEDSAMYFCASRENTEAFFGQGTRLTVV.

V usage is TRBV20-1 and J usage is TRBJ2-7; 13 positions agree with TRBD2. The CDR3 sequence is 14 residues long. The germline gives CDR1 DFQATT, CDR2 SNEGSKA (reference sequence). This chain's CDR3 is CSPGTSGDFYEQYF. The CDR3 DNA reads as TGCAGCCCTGGGACTAGCGGGGACTTCTACGAGCAGTACTTC.

In regard to this clonotype: Since a far larger clone is one base different, this is likely a read error. The chain employs TRBV20-1 and TRBJ2-1; D is possibly TRBD2 (6 bases). The V end lost 5 bases, the J end lost 10 bases, and 24 bases lay between the germline ends. The CDR3 totals 15 residues. Germline V gives CDR1 DFQATT, CDR2 SNEGSKA (reference sequence). The CDR3 protein is CSAVPSGLLVYEQFF. Written as DNA, the CDR3 is TGCAGTGCTGTACCTTCGGGACTCTTAGTCTACGAGCAGTTCTTC.

Points on this clonotype: Since a far larger clone is one base different, this is likely a read error. The chain is built from TRBV30 and TRBJ2-7, with TRBD2 identical over 11 bases. Germline CDR1 is GTSNPN and CDR2 is SVGIG (reference sequence). The CDR3 is 15 residues long. The CDR3 spells CASSRTSGGVYEQYF. The CDR3 DNA follows: TGCGCCAGCAGCCGCACTAGCGGGGGCGTCTACGAGCAGTACTTC.

The chain employs TRBV20-1 and TRBJ1-5, with TRBD1 matching 9 bases. Germline V lookup: CDR1 DFQATT, CDR2 SNEGSKA (reference sequence). Losses at the gene ends were 2 bases for V and 13 bases for J; bases not matched to a gene: 15. The length of the CDR3 is 15 residues. As DNA, the CDR3 is TGCAGTGCTAGACCTAGACAGGGGGTTTATCCCGAGCAGCATTTT. Translation gives CSARPRQGVYPEQHF.

As to this clonotype: The conserved phenylalanine or tryptophan normally closing the CDR3 is absent here, so this likely arose from a read error. The V gene is TRBV6-6, the J gene TRBJ1-1; the D gene is possibly TRBD1 (6 bases). The CDR3 has 16 residues. CDR1 MNHNY and CDR2 SVGAGI come from the germline V gene (reference sequence). For the CDR3, the DNA is TGTGCAAGAAGTTACCCCGCGGGACATTTGAACACTGAAGCTTTCGTT. Amino acids: CARSYPAGHLNTEAFV.

This rearrangement joins TRBV4-1 to TRBJ2-7; 9 bases line up with TRBD1. The CDR3 has 16 amino acids. V shed 3 bases and J 6 bases; nucleotides not matched to a gene: 12. Germline lookup yields CDR1 MGHRA and CDR2 YSYEKL. CDR3 loop: CASSHTRQGVYPEQYF. The CDR3 DNA follows: TGCGCCAGCAGCCACACTAGACAGGGGGTTTATCCCGAGCAGTACTTC.

This clonotype is judged large. This chain connects TRBV15 to TRBJ2-7, with a possible D match to TRBD1 (7 bases). The CDR3 is made up of 16 amino acids. V was shortened by 1 base and J by 2 bases, with 15 bases between the two germline ends. From germline, CDR1 is LNHNV and CDR2 YYDKDF (reference sequence). The CDR3 protein is CATSRVGQGGPYEQYF. The CDR3 DNA reads TGTGCCACCAGCAGAGTTGGGCAGGGGGGCCCCTACGAGCAGTACTTC. The whole variable domain, remainder taken from reference TRBV15 and TRBJ2-7, is DAMVIQNPRYQVTQFGKPVTLSCSQTLNHNVMYWYQQKSSQAPKLLFHYYDKDFNNEADTPDNFQSRRPNTSFCFLDIRSPGLGDTAMYLCATSRVGQGGPYEQYFGPGTRLTVT.

This chain links TRBV27 with TRBJ1-2; D is unresolved. CDR3 length equals 8 residues. Germline-derived CDR1 and CDR2 are MNHEY and SMNVEV (reference sequence). The CDR3 DNA follows: TGTGCTAACTATGGCTACACCTTC. Encoded protein: CANYGYTF.